The rows below give T cell receptor beta chains drawn from one sample of a study of blood T cell repertoires in COVID-19. TCRdb's copy holds only in-frame clones and misses some; the assay was immunoSEQ multiplex PCR. In the table there are almost 350,000 clones, 88% of which are singletons. The sequencing sample was made of PBMCs or T cells enriched from blood (not recorded which). The receptors stem from a woman in her twenties or thirties who had been exposed to COVID-19. Both conserved end residues are part of each CDR3. A D gene is named only where the DNA matches it firmly. The size of a clone is reported for some rows only, either as once, few or many, or as a class for expanded clones.

v_gene	d_gene	abundance	j_gene	CDR3nt	CDR3aa
TRBV6-6	NA	NA	TRBJ1-6	TGTGCCAGCAGTTACGTTCAGGGGAATAATTCACCCCTCCACTTT	CASSYVQGNNSPLHF
TRBV30	TRBD1	NA	TRBJ1-1	TGTGCCTGGATTCCCGCCGCACAGGGGGTGCGAGCTTTCTTT	CAWIPAAQGVRAFF
TRBV9	NA	NA	TRBJ2-7	TGTGCCAGCAGCGTAGGAGTTGTTCCAGCGGCCCTCTACGAGCAGTACTTC	CASSVGVVPAALYEQYF
TRBV11-3	NA	once	TRBJ1-6	TGTGCCAGCAGCTTAGGGCCAGCGGGAAATTCACCCCTCCACTTT	CASSLGPAGNSPLHF
TRBV5-1	NA	NA	TRBJ2-3	TGCGCCAGCAGCTTGGCTACAGATACGCAGTATTTT	CASSLATDTQYF
TRBV5-1	NA	NA	TRBJ1-3	TGCGCCAGCAGCTTGGTGGCAGACTCTGGAAACACCATATATTTT	CASSLVADSGNTIYF
TRBV2	NA	NA	TRBJ2-3	TGTGCCAGCGGGCCGCTTTACACAGATACGCAGTATTTT	CASGPLYTDTQYF
TRBV7-3	TRBD2	NA	TRBJ2-2	TGTGCCAGCAGGTCCCCTAGCGGGAGCACCGGGGAGCTGTTTTTT	CASRSPSGSTGELFF
TRBV6-5	TRBD1	NA	TRBJ1-2	TGTGCCAGCAGACGGACAGGAAACAACTATGGCTACACCTTC	CASRRTGNNYGYTF
TRBV6-5	NA	few	TRBJ1-1	TGTGCCAGCAGTTGGGCTCCGGCAGGGCTGACTGAAGCTTTCTTT	CASSWAPAGLTEAFF
TRBV6-2/TRBV6-3	NA	few	TRBJ1-2	TGTGCCAGCAGTTACGTCTCCGGGAGCTATGGCTACACCTTC	CASSYVSGSYGYTF
TRBV2	NA	NA	TRBJ2-6	TGTGCCAGCAGTGAGCGCTCTGGGGCCAACGTCCTGACTTTC	CASSERSGANVLTF
TRBV2	NA	NA	TRBJ2-3	TGTGCCAGCAGTTTAGCGGCTACTAGCACAGATACGCAGTATTTT	CASSLAATSTDTQYF
TRBV5-1	TRBD2	NA	TRBJ2-3	TGCGCCAGCAGCTGGACTAGCGGGAGCGGGGATACGCAGTATTTT	CASSWTSGSGDTQYF
TRBV28	NA	NA	TRBJ1-2	TGTGCCAGCAGTTTGGTCCGGGGAGGAGACGGCTACACCTTC	CASSLVRGGDGYTF
TRBV6-5	NA	NA	TRBJ1-5	TGTGCCAGCAGTTCAACTATGGGTCAGCCCCAGCATTTT	CASSSTMGQPQHF
TRBV10-3	NA	NA	TRBJ2-7	TGTGCCATCATGGTGGAACGGGTGAGGGAGCAGTACTTC	CAIMVERVREQYF
TRBV21-1	NA	NA	TRBJ2-3	TGTGCCAGCAGCAAAGGTAGGGGGTATACGCAGTATTTT	CASSKGRGYTQYF
TRBV25-1	TRBD2	NA	TRBJ2-1	TGTGCCAGCAGCGCGGGACTAGTGGCTGAGCAGTTCTTC	CASSAGLVAEQFF
TRBV5-1	TRBD1	NA	TRBJ2-5	TGCGCCAGCAGCACTCGACAGGGGAAGGGAGAGACCCAGTACTTC	CASSTRQGKGETQYF
TRBV10-3	TRBD1	NA	TRBJ1-3	TGTGCCATCAGTGACCCACAGGGGTCTGGAAACACCATATATTTT	CAISDPQGSGNTIYF
TRBV5-1	TRBD2	NA	TRBJ2-7	TGCGCCAGCAGCTTGGTCGCTAGCGGGAGAAGAGAGCAGTACTTC	CASSLVASGRREQYF
TRBV4-2	NA	NA	TRBJ1-2	TGTGCCAGCAGCCAAGGTTTTAGCACCGGCTTTGGCTATGGCTACACCTTC	CASSQGFSTGFGYGYTF
TRBV28	TRBD1	NA	TRBJ1-2	TGTGCCAGCAGTCTCCCGGGACAGGGGTTCTATGGCTACACCTTC	CASSLPGQGFYGYTF
TRBV27	TRBD1	NA	TRBJ1-6	TGTGCCAGCCAACCTCAGGGGGTTGGGAATTCACCCCTCCACTTT	CASQPQGVGNSPLHF
TRBV7-3	NA	NA	TRBJ2-1	TGTGCCAGCAGCTTAATGGGCTCCAACAATGAGCAGTTCTTC	CASSLMGSNNEQFF
TRBV19	NA	NA	TRBJ2-7	TGTGCCAGTAGTCTATCCCCGGAGTTCTACGAGCAGTACTTC	CASSLSPEFYEQYF
TRBV25-1	NA	NA	TRBJ1-1	TGTGCCAGCAGTGATGAGGTCCTCGAGGCTGAAGCTTTCTTT	CASSDEVLEAEAFF
TRBV9	TRBD2	NA	TRBJ2-3	TGTGCCAGCTCCCCGTTAGCGGGAAGTCCTGATACGCAGTATTTT	CASSPLAGSPDTQYF
TRBV19	TRBD2	NA	TRBJ2-1	TGTGCCAGTAGTATAGGACTAGCGGTGGGCCATGAGCAGTTCTTC	CASSIGLAVGHEQFF
TRBV5-1	NA	NA	TRBJ1-3	TGCGCCAGCAGCTTGGTAGCCAGCTCTGGAAACACCATATATTTT	CASSLVASSGNTIYF
TRBV29-1	TRBD1	NA	TRBJ2-3	TGCAGCGTTGAACACGGGACAGGGGTCCTCGGCACAGATACGCAGTATTTT	CSVEHGTGVLGTDTQYF
TRBV20-1	TRBD2	NA	TRBJ2-5	TGCAGTGCTAGTGGGTCGGGAGGGATACAAGAGACCCAGTACTTC	CSASGSGGIQETQYF
TRBV7-2	TRBD2	NA	TRBJ2-7	TGTGCCAGCAGCCATACTAGCGGAACTTACGAGCAGTACTTC	CASSHTSGTYEQYF
TRBV11-1	TRBD2	NA	TRBJ2-1	TGTGCCAGCAGAAGGACTAGCGGGGAAGGCAATGAGCAGTTCTTC	CASRRTSGEGNEQFF
TRBV5-1	TRBD2	NA	TRBJ2-3	TGCGCCAGCAGCTTAGCGGGAGTCAGCACAGATACGCAGTATTTT	CASSLAGVSTDTQYF
TRBV11-2	NA	NA	TRBJ1-2	TGTGCCAGCAGCCGAAGTCCCCGGGACACGGTACCCTATGGCTACACCTTC	CASSRSPRDTVPYGYTF
TRBV6-5	NA	few	TRBJ2-3	TGTGCCAGCAGTTACTCACGGGGGGATACGCAGTATTTT	CASSYSRGDTQYF
TRBV7-9	NA	NA	TRBJ2-7	TGTGCCAGCAGCTTACCGAAACAGGGTTTCGCCTACGAGCAGTACTTC	CASSLPKQGFAYEQYF
TRBV11-2	NA	NA	TRBJ2-5	TGTGCCAGCAGCTTAGGCGGGACGGAAGAGACCCAGTACTTC	CASSLGGTEETQYF
TRBV6-5	NA	NA	TRBJ2-2	TGTGCCAGCAGTTACGTCAGGATCACCGGGGAGCTGTTTTTT	CASSYVRITGELFF
TRBV28	NA	NA	TRBJ1-3	TGTGCCAGCAGTTTAGGGGGACATTCAGAAAACACCATATATTTT	CASSLGGHSENTIYF
TRBV6-5	TRBD2	few	TRBJ2-1	TGTGCCAGCAGTTACCGGGAGGATGAGCAGTTCTTC	CASSYREDEQFF
TRBV29-1	NA	NA	TRBJ2-2	TGCAGCGTTGATGAGGGCAAGAACACCGGGGAGCTGTTTTTT	CSVDEGKNTGELFF
TRBV28	NA	once	TRBJ1-2	TGTGCCAGCAGTTTGGGCGGGGGCATTTTGCATGGCTACACCTTC	CASSLGGGILHGYTF
TRBV12-3/TRBV12-4	TRBD1	NA	TRBJ1-1	TGTGCCAGCACCCCGCGGGTGACAGGGAAAGCTTTCTTT	CASTPRVTGKAFF
TRBV5-1	NA	NA	TRBJ2-1	TGCGCCAGCAGCCCCCCATCAAATGAGCAGTTCTTC	CASSPPSNEQFF
TRBV28	TRBD1	NA	TRBJ1-5	TGTGCCAGCAGTTTGACAGGGGCAAGCAATCAGCCCCAGCATTTT	CASSLTGASNQPQHF
TRBV30	NA	NA	TRBJ1-2	TGTGCCTGGAGTGGGGGGGTCTCGGGCTACACCTTC	CAWSGGVSGYTF
TRBV5-1	TRBD1	NA	TRBJ1-6	TGCGCCAGCACGCCCACCGGACAGGGGTCCTATAATTCACCCCTCCACTTT	CASTPTGQGSYNSPLHF
TRBV19	NA	NA	TRBJ1-5	TGTGCCAGTAGTATACGGACTGTAAATTATCAGCCCCAGCATTTT	CASSIRTVNYQPQHF
TRBV3-1/TRBV3-2	TRBD2	NA	TRBJ2-1	TGTGCCAGCAGCCAAGGGGCGACGACTAGCGGGGAGCAGTTCTTC	CASSQGATTSGEQFF